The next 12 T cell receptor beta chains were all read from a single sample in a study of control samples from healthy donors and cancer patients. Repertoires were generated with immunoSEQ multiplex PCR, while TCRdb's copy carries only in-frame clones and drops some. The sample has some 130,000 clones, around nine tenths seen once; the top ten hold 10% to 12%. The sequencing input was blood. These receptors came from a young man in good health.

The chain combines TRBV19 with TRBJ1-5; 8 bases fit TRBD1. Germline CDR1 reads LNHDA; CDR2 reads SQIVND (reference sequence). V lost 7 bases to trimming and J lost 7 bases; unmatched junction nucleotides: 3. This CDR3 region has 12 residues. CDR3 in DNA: TGTGCCAGTAAGACAGGGGACCAGCCCCAGCATTTT. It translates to CASKTGDQPQHF.

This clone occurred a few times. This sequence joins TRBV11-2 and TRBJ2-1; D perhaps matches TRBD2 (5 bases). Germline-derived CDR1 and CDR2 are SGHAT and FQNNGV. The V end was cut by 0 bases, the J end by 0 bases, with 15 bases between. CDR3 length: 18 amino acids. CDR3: CASSLDFSLGSSYNEQFF. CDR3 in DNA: TGTGCCAGCAGCTTAGATTTCTCCCTGGGGAGCTCCTACAATGAGCAGTTCTTC.

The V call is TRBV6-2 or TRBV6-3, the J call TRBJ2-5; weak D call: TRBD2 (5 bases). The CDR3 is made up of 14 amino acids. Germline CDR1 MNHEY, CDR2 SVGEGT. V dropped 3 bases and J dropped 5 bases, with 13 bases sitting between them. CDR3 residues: CASSYSGIGETQYF. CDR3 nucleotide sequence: TGTGCCAGCAGTTATTCGGGGATCGGGGAGACCCAGTACTTC.

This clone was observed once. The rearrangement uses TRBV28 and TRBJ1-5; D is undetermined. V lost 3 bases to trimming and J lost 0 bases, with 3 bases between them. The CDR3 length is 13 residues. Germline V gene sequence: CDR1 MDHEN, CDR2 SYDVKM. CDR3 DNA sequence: TGTGCCAGCAGTTTCTTTAGCAATCAGCCCCAGCATTTT. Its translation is CASSFFSNQPQHF.

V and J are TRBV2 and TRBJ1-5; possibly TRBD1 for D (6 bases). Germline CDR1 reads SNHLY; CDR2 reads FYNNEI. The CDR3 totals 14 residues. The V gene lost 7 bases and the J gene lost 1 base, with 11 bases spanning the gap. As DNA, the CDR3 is TGTGCCAGCAAGTTACAGGGAAGCAATCAGCCCCAGCATTTT. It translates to CASKLQGSNQPQHF.

The CDR3 DNA is TGTGCCACCAGCAGGGATACAGGTGATTACTACAATGAGCAGTTCTTC. It specifies CATSRDTGDYYNEQFF. The chain employs TRBV15 and TRBJ2-1; D is possibly TRBD1 (5 bases). The CDR3 consists of 16 residues. Looked up from germline, CDR1 is LNHNV and CDR2 is YYDKDF (reference sequence). Trimming took 3 bases from V and 3 from J, leaving 15 bases between them.

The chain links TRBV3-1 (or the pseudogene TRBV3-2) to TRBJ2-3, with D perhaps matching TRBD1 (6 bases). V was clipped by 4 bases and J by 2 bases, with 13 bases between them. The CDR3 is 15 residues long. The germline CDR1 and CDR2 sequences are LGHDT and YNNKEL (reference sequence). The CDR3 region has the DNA TGTGCCAGCAGCCCAACAGGGATACCCACAGATACGCAGTATTTT. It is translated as CASSPTGIPTDTQYF.

The CDR3 DNA sequence: TGTGCCTGGACTAGCGGGAGGGCCGTCAATGAGCAGTTCTTC. Protein: CAWTSGRAVNEQFF. The chain couples TRBV30 to TRBJ2-1; TRBD2 aligns across 12 bases. The CDR3 consists of 14 residues. V was clipped by 4 bases and J by 6 bases; unmatched bases: 4. Per the germline V gene, CDR1 is GTSNPN and CDR2 is SVGIG (reference sequence).

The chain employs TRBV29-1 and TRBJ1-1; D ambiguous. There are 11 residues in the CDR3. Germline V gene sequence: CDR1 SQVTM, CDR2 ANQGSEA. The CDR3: CVPFEAAEAFF. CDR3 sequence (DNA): TGCGTACCATTCGAAGCAGCTGAAGCTTTCTTT.

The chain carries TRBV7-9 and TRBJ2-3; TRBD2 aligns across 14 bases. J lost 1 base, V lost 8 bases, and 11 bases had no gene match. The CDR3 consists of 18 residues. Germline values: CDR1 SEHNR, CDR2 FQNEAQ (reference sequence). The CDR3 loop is CASAPTSGRAGRTDTQYF. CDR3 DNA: TGTGCCAGCGCCCCGACTAGCGGGAGGGCCGGCCGCACAGATACGCAGTATTTT.

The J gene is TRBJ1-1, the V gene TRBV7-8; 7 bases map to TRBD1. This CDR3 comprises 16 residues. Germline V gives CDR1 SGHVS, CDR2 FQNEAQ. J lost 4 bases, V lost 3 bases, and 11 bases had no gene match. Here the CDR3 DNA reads TGTGCCAGCAGCTTGACAGGGCTTTCGATTATCACTGAAGCTTTCTTT. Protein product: CASSLTGLSIITEAFF. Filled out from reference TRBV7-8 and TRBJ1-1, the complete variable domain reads GAGVSQSPRYKVAKRGQDVALRCDPISGHVSLFWYQQALGQGPEFLTYFQNEAQLDKSGLPSDRFFAERPEGSVSTLKIQRTQQEDSAVYLCASSLTGLSIITEAFFGQGTRLTVV.

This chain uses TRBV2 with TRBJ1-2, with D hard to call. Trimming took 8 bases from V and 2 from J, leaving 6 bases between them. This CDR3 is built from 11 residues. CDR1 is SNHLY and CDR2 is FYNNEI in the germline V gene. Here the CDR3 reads CASGRNYGYTF. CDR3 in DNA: TGTGCCAGCGGCAGGAACTATGGCTACACCTTC.